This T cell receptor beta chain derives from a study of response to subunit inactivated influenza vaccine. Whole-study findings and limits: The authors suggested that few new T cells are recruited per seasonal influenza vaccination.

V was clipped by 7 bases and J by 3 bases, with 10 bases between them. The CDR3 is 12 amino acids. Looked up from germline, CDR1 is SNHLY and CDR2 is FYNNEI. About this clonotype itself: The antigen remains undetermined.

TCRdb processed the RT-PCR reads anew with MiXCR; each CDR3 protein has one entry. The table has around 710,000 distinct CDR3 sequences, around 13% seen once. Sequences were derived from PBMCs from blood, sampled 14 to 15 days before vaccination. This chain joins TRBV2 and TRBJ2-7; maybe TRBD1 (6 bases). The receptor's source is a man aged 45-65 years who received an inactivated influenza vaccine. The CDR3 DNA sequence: TGTGCCAGCAAGGGGACATTCTACGAGCAGTACTTC. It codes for CASKGTFYEQYF.